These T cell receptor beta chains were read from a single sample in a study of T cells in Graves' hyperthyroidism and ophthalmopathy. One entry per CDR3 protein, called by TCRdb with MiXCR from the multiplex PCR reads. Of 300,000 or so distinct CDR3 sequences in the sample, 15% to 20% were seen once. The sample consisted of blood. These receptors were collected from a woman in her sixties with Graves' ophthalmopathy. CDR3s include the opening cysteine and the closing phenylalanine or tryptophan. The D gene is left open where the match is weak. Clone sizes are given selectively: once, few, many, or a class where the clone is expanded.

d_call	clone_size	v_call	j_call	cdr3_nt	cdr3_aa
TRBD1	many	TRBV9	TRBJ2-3	TGTGCCAGCAGCGGGTACAGGGGCAGGACAGATACGCAGTATTTT	CASSGYRGRTDTQYF
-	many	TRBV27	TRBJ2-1	-	CASSILGQGRGEVYNEQFF
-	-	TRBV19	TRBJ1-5	TGTGCCAGTAGTCCTACTAGCAATCAGCCCCAGCATTTT	CASSPTSNQPQHF
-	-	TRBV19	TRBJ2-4	TGTGCCAGTAGCGGAGCGTTCACTAATCTAGCCAAAAACATTCAGTACTTC	CASSGAFTNLAKNIQYF
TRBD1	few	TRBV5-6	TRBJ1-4	TGTGCCAGCAGCGTGTCTCCGGGACAGTATAATGAAAAACTGTTTTTT	CASSVSPGQYNEKLFF
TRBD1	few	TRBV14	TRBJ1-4	TGTGCCAGCAGTCAACTACAGGGGGCTCGGGAAAAACTGTTTTTT	CASSQLQGAREKLFF
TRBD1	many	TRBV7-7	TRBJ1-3	TGTGCTAGCAGCTTAGCCTTGGACAGGCGATCCTCTGGAAACACCATATATTTT	CASSLALDRRSSGNTIYF
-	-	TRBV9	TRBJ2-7	TGTGCCAGCAGCTCAGTCTGGGGCGAGCAGTACTTC	CASSSVWGEQYF
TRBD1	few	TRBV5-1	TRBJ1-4	TGCGCCAGCAGCACCTCGGGACAGACTAATGAAGAACTGTTTTTT	CASSTSGQTNEELFF
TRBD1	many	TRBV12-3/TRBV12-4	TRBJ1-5	TGTGCCAGCAGTAGGACAGGGCGCGATCAGCCCCAGCATTTT	CASSRTGRDQPQHF
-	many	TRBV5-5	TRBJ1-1	TGTGCCAGCAGCTTTGGAGCAATAGGGAGCACTGAAGCTTTCTTT	CASSFGAIGSTEAFF
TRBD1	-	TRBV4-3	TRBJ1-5	TGCGCCAGCCAGGGGGGAGGGGGCCGCGTTTTTGGCAATCAGCCCCAGCATTTT	CASQGGGGRVFGNQPQHF
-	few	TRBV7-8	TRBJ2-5	TGTGCCAGCAGCCAGAGGGGGGGGCGGAACCAAGAGACCCAGTACTTC	CASSQRGGRNQETQYF
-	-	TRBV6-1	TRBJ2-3	TGTGCCAGCGAACCGCGCCGGACAGTCTACACAGATACGCAGTATTTT	CASEPRRTVYTDTQYF
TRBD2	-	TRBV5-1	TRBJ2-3	TGCGCCAGCAGCCCTGGGGGTAGCGGGGGCACAGATACGCAGTATTTT	CASSPGGSGGTDTQYF
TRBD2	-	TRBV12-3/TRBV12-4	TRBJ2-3	TGTGCCAGCAGTTTGACTAGCGGGGACAGGACAGATACGCAGTATTTT	CASSLTSGDRTDTQYF
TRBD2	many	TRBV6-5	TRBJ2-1	TGTGCCAGCAGTTACACTAGCGGGAGTTACAATGAGCAGTTCTTC	CASSYTSGSYNEQFF
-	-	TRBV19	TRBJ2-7	TGTGCCAGTAGTCCGAGGGGCGAAACCTACGAGCAGTACTTC	CASSPRGETYEQYF
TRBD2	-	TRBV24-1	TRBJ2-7	TGTGCCACCAGTGACCCGGGAGGGGGAGGATACGAGCAGTACTTC	CATSDPGGGGYEQYF
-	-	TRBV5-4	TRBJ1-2	TGTGCCAGCAGCCAGACTACAGGGAATGGCTACACCTTC	CASSQTTGNGYTF
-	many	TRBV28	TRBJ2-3	TGTGCCAGCAGTTTACCTCGGGACCGAGAAAGGGCAGATACGCAGTATTTT	CASSLPRDRERADTQYF
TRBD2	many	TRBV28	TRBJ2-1	TGTGCCAGCAGGGGAGCGGGAACTCGCAATGAGCAGTTCTTC	CASRGAGTRNEQFF
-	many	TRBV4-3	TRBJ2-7	TGCGCCAGCAGCCAAATAACCGGGACGCTAACCTACGAGCAGTACTTC	CASSQITGTLTYEQYF
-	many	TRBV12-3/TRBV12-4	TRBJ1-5	TGTGCCAGCAGTTCTAGACAGGTTAATAGCAATCAGCCCCAGCATTTT	CASSSRQVNSNQPQHF
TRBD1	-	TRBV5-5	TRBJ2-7	TGTGCCAGCAGCTTGACCGGTACAGGGGGCTACGAGCAGTACTTC	CASSLTGTGGYEQYF
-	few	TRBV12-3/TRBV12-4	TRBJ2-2	TGTGCCAGCTTTCCGGGACACCGGGGATCCGGGGAGCTGTTTTTT	CASFPGHRGSGELFF
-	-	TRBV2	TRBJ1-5	TGTGCCAGCAGTGGGGGGGAGGGCAATCAGCCCCAGCATTTT	CASSGGEGNQPQHF
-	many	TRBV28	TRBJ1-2	TGTGCCAGCAGTTTATGGTCCAGCCCCCGGGGCTACACCTTC	CASSLWSSPRGYTF
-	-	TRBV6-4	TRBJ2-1	TGTGCCAGCAGTGTTCTAGTTGGAGGTGAGCAGTTCTTC	CASSVLVGGEQFF
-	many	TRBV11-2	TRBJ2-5	TGTGCCAGCAGCTTAGATCCGGGAACACAAGAGACCCAGTACTTC	CASSLDPGTQETQYF
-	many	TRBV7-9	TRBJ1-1	TGTGCCAGCAGCGATGTGGGCAGAAGCACGCAGGCTTTCTTT	CASSDVGRSTQAFF
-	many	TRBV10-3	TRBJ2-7	TGTGCCATCGAAGCCTTCGGAGAGCAGTACTTC	CAIEAFGEQYF
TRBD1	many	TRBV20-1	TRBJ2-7	TGCAGTGCTAACCGGGACAGGGTATCCTACGAGCAGTACTTC	CSANRDRVSYEQYF
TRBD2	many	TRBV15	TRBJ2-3	TGTGCCACCAGTTCGAGCGGGGGGACAGATACGCAGTATTTT	CATSSSGGTDTQYF
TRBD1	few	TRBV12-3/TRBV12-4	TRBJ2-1	TGTGCCAGCAGTTTATTTCTTCGGGACAGGGGAATCGAGTCCTACAATGAGCAGTTCTTC	CASSLFLRDRGIESYNEQFF
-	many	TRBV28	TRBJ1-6	TGTGCCAGCAGTTTAGTGAATTCACCCCTCCACTTT	CASSLVNSPLHF
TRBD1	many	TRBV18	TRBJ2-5	TGTGCCAGCTCACCACCGACAGGGAAGGAGACCCAGTACTTC	CASSPPTGKETQYF
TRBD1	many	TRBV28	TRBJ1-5	TGTGCCAGCAGTTTTGTTGGCTTGACAGGGGTGGATCAGCCCCAGCATTTT	CASSFVGLTGVDQPQHF
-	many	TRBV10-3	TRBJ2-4	TGTGCCATCAGTGAGTCGCGTGGGGCCGGGGACATTCAGTACTTC	CAISESRGAGDIQYF
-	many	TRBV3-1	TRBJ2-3	TGTGCCAGCAGCCAGCTCGTGCCAGATACGCAGTATTTT	CASSQLVPDTQYF
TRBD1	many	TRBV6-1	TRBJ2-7	TGTGCCAGCAGGCGGGACAGGGGTCATGGGACTTCCTACGAGCAGTACTTC	CASRRDRGHGTSYEQYF
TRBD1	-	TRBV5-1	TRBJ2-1	TGCGCCAGCAGCTGGACAGGGGACCCCAATGAGCAGTTCTTC	CASSWTGDPNEQFF
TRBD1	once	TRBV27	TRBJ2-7	TGTGCCGGTAAGCAGGGGGCGAGCCAACTCTACGAGCGGTACTTC	CAGKQGASQLYERYF
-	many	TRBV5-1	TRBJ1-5	TGCGCCAGCAGCTCCGGGTCGGGGGGCAGCAATCAGCCCCAGCATTTT	CASSSGSGGSNQPQHF
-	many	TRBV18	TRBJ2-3	TGTGCCAGCTCACCAGAGAATAAGATTATCACAGATACGCAGTATTTT	CASSPENKIITDTQYF
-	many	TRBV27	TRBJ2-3	TGTGCCAGCAGTTTATTAGCCAGCGGCACAGATACGCAGTATTTT	CASSLLASGTDTQYF
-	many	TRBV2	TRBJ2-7	TGTGCCAGCAATGGTGAAACCTACGAGCAGTACTTC	CASNGETYEQYF
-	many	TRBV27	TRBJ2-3	TGTGCCAGCAGCCCTTTCCAGGGCACAGATACGCAGTATTTT	CASSPFQGTDTQYF
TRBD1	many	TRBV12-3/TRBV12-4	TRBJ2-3	TGTGCCAGCAAACAGGGGGCGCTGGCTACAGATACGCAGTATTTT	CASKQGALATDTQYF
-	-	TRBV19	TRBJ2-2	TGTGCCAGTAGTATTCTAAACACCGGGGAGCTGTTTTTT	CASSILNTGELFF
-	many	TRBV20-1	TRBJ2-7	TGCAGTGCTAGTATGGACTCCTACGAGCAGTACTTC	CSASMDSYEQYF
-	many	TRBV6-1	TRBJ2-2	TGTGCCAGCAGCCAGAGCCCCAACAGGAACACCGGGGAGCTGTTTTTT	CASSQSPNRNTGELFF
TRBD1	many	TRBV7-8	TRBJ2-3	TGTGCCAGCAGCTCGTGGACAGGTAGCACAGATACGCAGTATTTT	CASSSWTGSTDTQYF
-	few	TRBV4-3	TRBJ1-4	TGCGCCAGCAGCCACCTCTCCCGGGGGGCTGACGAAAAACTGTTTTTT	CASSHLSRGADEKLFF
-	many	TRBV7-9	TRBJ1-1	TGTGCCAGCAGCCTCATAGGCAGGGACACTGAAGCTTTCTTT	CASSLIGRDTEAFF
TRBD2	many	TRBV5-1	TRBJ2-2	TGCGCCAGCAGCGTCTTTAGCGGGAGCGCCGGGGAGCTGTTTTTT	CASSVFSGSAGELFF
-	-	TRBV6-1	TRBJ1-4	TGTGCCAGCAGTGACCAGGGAGAGGTGGATGAAAAACTGTTTTTT	CASSDQGEVDEKLFF
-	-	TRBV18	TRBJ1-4	TGTGCCAGCTCACCACTCAGTCGGGGACCGACCCCTAATGAAAAACTGTTTTTT	CASSPLSRGPTPNEKLFF
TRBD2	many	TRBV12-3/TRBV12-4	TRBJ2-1	TGTGCCAGCAGTTCTGGGACTAGCGGGAGCTATGAGCAGTTCTTC	CASSSGTSGSYEQFF
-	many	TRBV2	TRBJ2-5	TGTGCCAGCAAGTTGGGAGAGACCCAGTACTTC	CASKLGETQYF